The source of this T cell receptor beta chain is a study of CD8+ T cells in alopecia areata. Study as a whole: Tofacitinib treatment spanned 6 to 18 months, with 6 months off drug afterward.

The CDR3 has 12 residues. V was clipped by 0 bases and J by 3 bases, with 0 bases between them. In germline, CDR1 is ENHRY, CDR2 SYGVKD. cDNA reverse transcribed from extracted RNA served as the sequencing template. Assay used: immunoSEQ multiplex PCR; TCRdb lists only in-frame clones, some missing. The sample includes around 5,900 clones, around three fifths seen only once; the top ten take about 8.6%. Described treatment: oral pan-JAK inhibitor, 5-10 mg twice daily. Alopecia areata patients provided lesional scalp punch biopsies and peripheral blood, both collected for the study. This clone was observed once.

The gene calls are TRBV10-3 and TRBJ1-3, with D unclear. The source of this sequence is a human donor with alopecia areata. This specimen was skin, taken around week 34, from a patient treated with tofacitinib. CDR3 residues: CAISESGNTIYF. The CDR3 nucleotides are TGTGCCATCAGTGAGTCTGGAAACACCATATATTTT.